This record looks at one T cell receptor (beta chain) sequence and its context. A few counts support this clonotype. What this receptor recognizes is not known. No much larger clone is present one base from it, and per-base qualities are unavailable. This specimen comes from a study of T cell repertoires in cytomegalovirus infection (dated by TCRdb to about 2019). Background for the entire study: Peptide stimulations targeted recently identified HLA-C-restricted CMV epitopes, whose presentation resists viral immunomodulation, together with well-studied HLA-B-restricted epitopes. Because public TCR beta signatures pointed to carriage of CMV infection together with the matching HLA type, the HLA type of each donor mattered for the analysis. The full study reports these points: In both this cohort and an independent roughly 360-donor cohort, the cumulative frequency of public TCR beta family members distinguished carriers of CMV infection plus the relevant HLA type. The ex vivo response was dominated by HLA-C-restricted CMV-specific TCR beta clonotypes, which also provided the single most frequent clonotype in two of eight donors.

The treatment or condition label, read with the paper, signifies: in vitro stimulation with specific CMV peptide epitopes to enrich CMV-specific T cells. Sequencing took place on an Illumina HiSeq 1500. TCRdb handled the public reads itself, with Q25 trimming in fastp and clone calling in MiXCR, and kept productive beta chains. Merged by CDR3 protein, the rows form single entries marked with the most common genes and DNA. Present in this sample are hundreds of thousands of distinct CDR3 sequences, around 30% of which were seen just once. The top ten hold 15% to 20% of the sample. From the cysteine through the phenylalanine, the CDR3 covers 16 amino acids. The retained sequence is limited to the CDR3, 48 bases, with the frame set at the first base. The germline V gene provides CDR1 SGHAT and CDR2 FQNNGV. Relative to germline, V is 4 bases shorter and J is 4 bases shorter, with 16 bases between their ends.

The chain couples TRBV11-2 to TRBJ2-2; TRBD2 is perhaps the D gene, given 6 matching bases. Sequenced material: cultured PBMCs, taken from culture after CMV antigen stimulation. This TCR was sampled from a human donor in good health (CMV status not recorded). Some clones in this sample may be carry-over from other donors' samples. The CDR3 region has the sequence CASSSRTKQATGELFF. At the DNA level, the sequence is TGTGCCAGCAGCTCGAGGACTAAACAGGCCACCGGGGAGCTGTTTTTT.